One and the same sample provided the 7 T cell receptor beta chains below, sequenced in a study of blood T cells in healthy people across ages (dated by TCRdb to between 2014 and 2017). The receptor library was made with 5' RACE. The instrument given in TCRdb is Illumina HiSeq 2500. A second PCR of about 6 to 12 cycles was run with a J-beta primer mix and a sample-barcoded 5' primer. TCRdb reanalyzed the raw reads on its own, using fastp at Q25 for trimming and MiXCR for clone calling, and kept in-frame beta chains. Entries that share a CDR3 protein sequence are merged under the most common genes and DNA. The sample table contains about 1.5 million distinct CDR3 sequences; only one count was recorded for roughly two fifths of them. The biggest ten clones account for just over 4% of the sample. Sequences were obtained from blood. All receptors come from a woman in her late teens or twenties in good health.

This clonotype occurred a few times. The V and J genes are TRBV7-2 and TRBJ1-2; D remains unclear. The germline gives CDR1 SGHTA, CDR2 FQGNSA. CDR3 length: 14 residues. V was pared by 0 bases and J by 4 bases, with 9 bases between. The CDR3 loop is CASSLADGSYGYTF. CDR3 DNA sequence: TGTGCCAGCAGCTTAGCGGACGGCAGCTATGGCTACACCTTC.

The genes are TRBV5-5 and TRBJ2-5; D gene ambiguous. CDR1 and CDR2 from the germline V gene are SGHKS and YYEKEE (reference sequence). V shed 4 bases and J shed 1 base, with 17 bases lying between them. This CDR3 region has 16 residues. The CDR3 DNA reads as TGTGCCAGCAGCCTTTCCCCATTGGAGACCCAAGAGACCCAGTACTTC. It codes for CASSLSPLETQETQYF. Filled out from reference TRBV5-5 and TRBJ2-5, the complete variable domain reads DAGVTQSPTHLIKTRGQQVTLRCSPISGHKSVSWYQQVLGQGPQFIFQYYEKEERGRGNFPDRFSARQFPNYSSELNVNALLLGDSALYLCASSLSPLETQETQYFGPGTRLLVL.

This CDR3 reads CASTRVEFVTDTQYF. In DNA form, the CDR3 reads TGTGCCAGCACCCGCGTGGAATTTGTCACAGATACGCAGTATTTT. V usage is TRBV7-9 and J usage is TRBJ2-3, with unresolved D. The length of the CDR3 is 15 residues. Germline values: CDR1 SEHNR, CDR2 FQNEAQ (reference sequence). V was shortened by 7 bases and J by 2 bases, with 16 bases between the two germline ends.

This clonotype was picked up many times. The chain recombines TRBV13 with TRBJ2-7, with unresolved D. Germline lookup yields CDR1 PRHDT and CDR2 FYEKMQ (reference sequence). Trimming took off 0 bases at V and 1 base at J, with 7 bases between the two ends. The CDR3 length is 14 residues. CDR3: CASSLGLQSYEQYF. Here the CDR3 DNA reads TGTGCCAGCAGCTTAGGCCTCCAGTCCTACGAGCAGTACTTC. The variable domain in full, completed from reference TRBV13 and TRBJ2-7, reads AAGVIQSPRHLIKEKRETATLKCYPIPRHDTVYWYQQGPGQDPQFLISFYEKMQSDKGSIPDRFSAQQFSDYHSELNMSSLELGDSALYFCASSLGLQSYEQYFGPGTRLTVT.

This clonotype has only a few counts. The genes are TRBV28 and TRBJ2-4, with D perhaps matching TRBD1 (5 bases). Germline loops: CDR1 MDHEN, CDR2 SYDVKM. The V end lost 6 bases, the J end lost 3 bases, and 15 bases lay between the germline ends. The CDR3 totals 15 residues. CDR3 residues: CASSPTVTGKNIQYF. CDR3 sequence (DNA): TGTGCCAGCAGCCCGACAGTGACGGGCAAAAACATTCAGTACTTC.

This chain connects TRBV3-1 to TRBJ2-1; no clear D. The V gene lost 3 bases and the J gene lost 13 bases, with 25 bases spanning the gap. The CDR3 covers 16 residues. From germline, CDR1 is LGHDT and CDR2 YNNKEL (reference sequence). This CDR3 reads CASSHSSASKKETQFF. The CDR3 DNA sequence: TGTGCCAGCAGCCACTCTTCTGCTAGTAAGAAAGAGACCCAGTTCTTC.

This clonotype was counted a single time. In nucleotides, the CDR3 is TGTGCCAGCAGTCAAGGGGGGGACACTCAGCCCCAGCATTTT. It encodes CASSQGGDTQPQHF. The rearrangement joins TRBV28 to TRBJ1-5, with D perhaps TRBD1 (6 bases). Germline lookup yields CDR1 MDHEN and CDR2 SYDVKM. The germline V and J ends were trimmed by 5 bases and 6 bases, with 14 bases remaining between them. CDR3 length equals 14 residues.